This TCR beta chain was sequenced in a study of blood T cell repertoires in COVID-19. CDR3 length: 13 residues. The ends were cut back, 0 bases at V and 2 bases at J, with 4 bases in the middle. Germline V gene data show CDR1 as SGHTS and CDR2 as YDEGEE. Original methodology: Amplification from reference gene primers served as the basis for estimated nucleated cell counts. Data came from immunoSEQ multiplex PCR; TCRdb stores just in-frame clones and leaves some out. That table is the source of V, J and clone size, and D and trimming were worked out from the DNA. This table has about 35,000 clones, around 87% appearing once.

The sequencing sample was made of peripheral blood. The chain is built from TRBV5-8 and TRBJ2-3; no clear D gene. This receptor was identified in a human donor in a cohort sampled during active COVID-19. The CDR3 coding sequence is TGTGCCAGCAGCTTGGGACTCACAGATACGCAGTATTTT. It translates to CASSLGLTDTQYF.